These 8 T cell receptor beta chains share one sample of origin, sequenced in a study of T-cell memory formation after mild COVID-19. TCRdb reprocessed the 5' RACE reads via MiXCR and lists one record per CDR3 protein. The sample yields about 270,000 distinct CDR3 sequences, around 17% seen once. The specimen was PBMCs or a T cell subset sorted from them (not recorded which). The receptors originated from a man aged 18 to 35 who had mild COVID-19 (a few samples of this study predate the infection). Cell type and time point are not known.

This clonotype turned up a few times. The chain joins TRBV29-1 to TRBJ2-3, with D unresolved. Germline values: CDR1 SQVTM, CDR2 ANQGSEA. This CDR3 spans 13 amino acids. V gave up 3 bases and J gave up 2 bases, with 9 bases separating them. The CDR3 DNA sequence: TGCAGCGTTGAGGAGCAGGCCACAGATACGCAGTATTTT. Its translation is CSVEEQATDTQYF.

The chain links TRBV24-1 to TRBJ1-6, with unresolved D. The CDR3 contains 13 residues. Trimming cost V 1 base and J 10 bases, with 7 bases left between them. The germline CDR1 and CDR2 sequences are KGHDR and SFDVKD. CDR3 in DNA: TGTGCCACCAGTGATTTAAGGAACTCACCCCTCCACTTT. This translates into CATSDLRNSPLHF.

Only a few counts were recorded for this clonotype. The rearrangement joins TRBV5-1 to TRBJ1-1, with D uncertain. Germline V gives CDR1 SGHRS, CDR2 YFSETQ. V was pared by 0 bases and J by 7 bases, with 10 bases between. This CDR3 region has 13 residues. The CDR3 coding sequence is TGCGCCAGCAGCTTGGAGGGCCCCAATGAAGCTTTCTTT. Amino acids: CASSLEGPNEAFF. Full variable domain (rest looked up from reference TRBV5-1 and TRBJ1-1): KAGVTQTPRYLIKTRGQQVTLSCSPISGHRSVSWYQQTPGQGLQFLFEYFSETQRNKGNFPGRFSGRQFSNSRSEMNVSTLELGDSALYLCASSLEGPNEAFFGQGTRLTVV.

In the case of this clonotype: A much larger clone is a single base away; this may be a read error. This chain uses TRBV20-1 with TRBJ2-5; D is unclear. The length of the CDR3 is 11 residues. V lost 1 base and J lost 4, with 4 bases in between. Looked up from germline, CDR1 is DFQATT and CDR2 is SNEGSKA (reference sequence). Written as DNA, the CDR3 is TGCAGTGCTAGAGTCCCAGAGACCCAGTACTTC. As protein: CSARVPETQYF.

This clonotype was recorded a few times. The chain has TRBV12-5 and TRBJ2-3, with a possible D match to TRBD2 (7 bases). The ends were cut back, 7 bases at V and 3 bases at J, with 11 bases in the middle. There are 13 residues in the CDR3. Germline loops: CDR1 LGHNT, CDR2 FRNRAP. The CDR3 is CASEQGGTDTQYF. DNA for the CDR3: TGTGCTAGTGAACAGGGAGGGACAGATACGCAGTATTTT.

This clonotype was detected only a few times. The V gene is TRBV5-4, the J gene TRBJ2-7, with a weak D call TRBD1 (5 bases). V was clipped by 3 bases and J by 2 bases, with 12 bases between them. Per the germline V gene, CDR1 is SGHNT and CDR2 is YYREEE (reference sequence). This CDR3 region has 14 residues. This chain's CDR3 is CASSSQDSPYEQYV. The CDR3 nucleotides read TGTGCCAGCAGCTCGCAAGACAGCCCCTACGAGCAGTACGTC.

J is TRBJ2-1 and V is TRBV2, with D tentatively TRBD1 (5 bases). This CDR3 has 15 residues. The V end was cut by 6 bases, the J end by 4 bases, with 16 bases between. Looked up from germline, CDR1 is SNHLY and CDR2 is FYNNEI. For the CDR3, the DNA is TGTGCCAGCAGCGCACTCAGGGCACTTTACAATGAGCAGTTCTTC. This translates into CASSALRALYNEQFF.

The chain couples TRBV3-1 to TRBJ2-1, with D perhaps TRBD2 (5 bases). Between the trimmed V and J ends, which lost 1 base and 7 bases, there was a span of 8 bases. This CDR3 has 13 amino acids. Per the germline V gene, CDR1 is LGHDT and CDR2 is YNNKEL (reference sequence). The CDR3 is CASSQARGNEQFF. CDR3 nucleotide sequence: TGTGCCAGCAGCCAAGCCCGGGGAAATGAGCAGTTCTTC.